The T cell receptor (beta chain) described here comes from a study of neoadjuvant nivolumab and ipilimumab in lung cancer. Germline V gene sequence: CDR1 SGHDT, CDR2 YYEEEE. The junction had 9 bases not matched to a gene; V was cut back by 4 bases and J by 7 bases. The CDR3 extends over 16 amino acids. A few counts support this clone. Sequencing used immunoSEQ multiplex PCR; TCRdb keeps in-frame clones, though not all of them. This sample has some 10,000 clones, with 60% to 80% found just once. Sequences were derived from tumor tissue, sampled after neoadjuvant nivolumab, alone or with ipilimumab, at or shortly before surgery. This chain connects TRBV5-6 to TRBJ2-1; 12 bases are shared with TRBD2. This sequence originates from an adult with non-small cell lung cancer. CDR3 sequence (DNA): TGTGCCAGCAGCCACGGTTGGCTAGCGGGAGGGAATGAGCAGTTCTTC. Protein: CASSHGWLAGGNEQFF.